Below are 25 T cell receptor beta chains sequenced from a single sample in a study of Tregs in tolerant kidney transplant recipients. Mixed chimerism was transient after nonmyeloablative marrow transplants from related graft donors. Libraries were prepared by immunoSEQ multiplex PCR; TCRdb keeps only in-frame clonotypes and omits some of them. The data contain 55,000 to 75,000 clones, over 75% of them singletons. This material consisted of CD4+ T cells from blood (PBMCs), taken 6 months after the transplant. These receptors were obtained from a human patient who received a combined kidney and bone marrow transplant. The T cells may partly be graft donor cells.

The chain combines TRBV6-5 with TRBJ2-7, with 8 nucleotides matching TRBD2. CDR1 is MNHEY and CDR2 is SVGAGI in the germline V gene. J lost 4 bases, V lost 6 bases, and 11 bases had no gene match. The CDR3 sequence is 15 residues long. The CDR3 bases are TGTGCCAGCAGCACCTTTGCGGGAGGAGGATACGAGCAGTACTTC. It encodes CASSTFAGGGYEQYF.

The rearrangement joins TRBV10-3 to TRBJ2-5; possibly TRBD2 for D (7 bases). Germline V gives CDR1 ENHRY, CDR2 SYGVKD. This CDR3 contains 14 residues. The V end was cut by 5 bases, the J end by 2 bases, with 12 bases between. CDR3 sequence: CAISRGAIQETQYF. In DNA form, the CDR3 reads TGTGCCATCAGTCGGGGGGCAATTCAAGAGACCCAGTACTTC.

CDR3 amino acids: CASSLDRYGYTF. The CDR3 DNA is TGTGCCAGCAGCTTAGACCGCTATGGCTACACCTTC. The chain combines TRBV11-2 with TRBJ1-2; D gene ambiguous. Germline assignment: CDR1 SGHAT and CDR2 FQNNGV. The CDR3 runs to 12 residues. V shed 0 bases and J shed 4 bases, with 3 bases lying between them.

This chain links TRBV5-5 with TRBJ2-3; 7 bases map to TRBD1. With V trimmed by 3 bases and J by 2 bases, 3 bases remained unmatched. The CDR3 runs 14 residues. CDR1 and CDR2 (germline): SGHKS, YYEKEE (reference sequence). CDR3 sequence: CASSSTGHTDTQYF. Here the CDR3 DNA reads TGTGCCAGCAGCTCGACAGGGCACACAGATACGCAGTATTTT.

The rearrangement uses TRBV2 and TRBJ1-3; D remains ambiguous. The germline CDR1 and CDR2 sequences are SNHLY and FYNNEI. Trimming shortened V by 3 bases and J by 0 bases, and 6 bases separated the two germline ends. This CDR3 is 14 amino acids long. The CDR3 is CASSESSSGNTIYF. DNA of the CDR3: TGTGCCAGCAGTGAGTCGTCCTCTGGAAACACCATATATTTT.

CDR3 DNA: TGTGCCAGCAGTTTTGGCGGGCATAACAATGAGCAGTTCTTC. As protein: CASSFGGHNNEQFF. The V and J genes are TRBV27 and TRBJ2-1; a possible D gene is TRBD2 (5 bases). The CDR3 is 14 residues long. Trimming took 3 bases from V and 5 from J, leaving 11 bases between them. Germline assignment: CDR1 MNHEY and CDR2 SMNVEV (reference sequence).

The chain has TRBV4-2 and TRBJ1-1, with 7 nucleotides matching TRBD1. There are 17 residues in the CDR3. The ends lost 2 bases at V and 0 bases at J; junction bases unmatched: 9. Per germline, CDR1 LGHNA and CDR2 YNFKEQ. The CDR3 is CASSQSVQGTVNTEAFF. The CDR3 nucleotides are TGTGCCAGCAGCCAATCTGTCCAAGGGACAGTGAACACTGAAGCTTTCTTT.

V is TRBV2 and J is TRBJ1-1; D not certain. V was clipped by 7 bases and J by 0 bases, with 6 bases between them. Germline V lookup: CDR1 SNHLY, CDR2 FYNNEI. This CDR3 region has 12 residues. The CDR3 sequence is CASTRMNTEAFF. Here the CDR3 DNA reads TGTGCCAGCACTAGGATGAACACTGAAGCTTTCTTT.

The chain links TRBV19 to TRBJ2-6, with 8 bases identical to TRBD1. The V and J ends lost 8 bases and 0 bases, in that order; junction bases with no gene match: 9. CDR1 is LNHDA and CDR2 is SQIVND in the germline V gene (reference sequence). This CDR3 spans 17 amino acids. In DNA, the CDR3 is TGTGCCAGTCAAGGTAGACAGGGGAGCTCTGGGGCCAACGTCCTGACTTTC. Its protein is CASQGRQGSSGANVLTF.

J is TRBJ2-7 and V is TRBV6-6; TRBD2 agrees at 8 bases. The CDR3 runs 15 residues. The ends lost 4 bases at V and 3 bases at J; junction bases unmatched: 8. CDR1 and CDR2 (germline): MNHNY, SVGAGI (reference sequence). The CDR3 coding sequence is TGTGCCAGCAGTTTACGCACTAGCGGTAGCTACGAGCAGTACTTC. Amino acids: CASSLRTSGSYEQYF.

The chain has TRBV7-2 and TRBJ2-7, with D maybe TRBD1 (6 bases). This CDR3 comprises 15 residues. V shed 5 bases and J shed 3 bases, with 17 bases lying between them. Germline V lookup: CDR1 SGHTA, CDR2 FQGNSA. The CDR3: CASSLQNRDGYEQYF. CDR3 bases: TGTGCCAGCAGCCTACAAAACAGGGACGGCTACGAGCAGTACTTC.

There are a few counts of this clone. The rearrangement links TRBV2 to TRBJ1-2; 8 nucleotides align to TRBD1. CDR3 length: 14 amino acids. V gave up 5 bases and J gave up 3 bases; unmatched junction bases: 5. Germline CDR1 is SNHLY and CDR2 is FYNNEI. The CDR3 here is CASSLGQGYYGYTF. CDR3 sequence (DNA): TGTGCCAGCAGTCTTGGACAGGGCTACTATGGCTACACCTTC. Supplemented by reference TRBV2 and TRBJ1-2, the full variable domain reads EPEVTQTPSHQVTQMGQEVILRCVPISNHLYFYWYRQILGQKVEFLVSFYNNEISEKSEIFDDQFSVERPDGSNFTLKIRSTKLEDSAMYFCASSLGQGYYGYTFGSGTRLTVV.

This rearrangement joins TRBV18 to TRBJ2-7; 9 positions agree with TRBD1. V lost 6 bases and J lost 4; bases outside the gene matches: 7. Per germline, CDR1 KGHSH and CDR2 LQKENI. The CDR3 spans 14 residues. CDR3 nucleotides: TGTGCCAGCTCCTCGGGGGACAGGGTTTACGAGCAGTACTTC. Protein product: CASSSGDRVYEQYF.

The chain couples TRBV7-2 to TRBJ1-5, with 9 bases aligning to TRBD1. CDR1 and CDR2 (germline): SGHTA, FQGNSA. CDR3 length: 14 amino acids. Trimming removed 7 bases from V and 8 bases from J; junction bases left unmatched: 9. CDR3 protein: CASNRGTGPEPQHF. CDR3 sequence (DNA): TGTGCCAGCAACAGAGGGACAGGGCCTGAGCCCCAGCATTTT. The variable domain in full, completed from reference TRBV7-2 and TRBJ1-5, reads GAGVSQSPSNKVTEKGKDVELRCDPISGHTALYWYRQSLGQGLEFLIYFQGNSAPDKSGLPSDRFSAERTGGSVSTLTIQRTQQEDSAVYLCASNRGTGPEPQHFGDGTRLSIL.

The rearrangement links TRBV2 to TRBJ2-5; D gene uncertain. Per germline, CDR1 SNHLY and CDR2 FYNNEI. This CDR3 comprises 13 residues. The ends were cut back, 4 bases at V and 5 bases at J, with 11 bases in the middle. The CDR3 nucleotides read TGTGCCAGCAGTGGTCAAGTTGCGGAGACCCAGTACTTC. It specifies CASSGQVAETQYF.

V is TRBV9 and J is TRBJ1-3, with 7 positions matching TRBD1. Germline values: CDR1 SGDLS, CDR2 YYNGEE. The CDR3 totals 17 residues. Trimming at V came to 1 base and at J to 3 bases, leaving 10 bases not matched to a gene. The CDR3 DNA follows: TGTGCCAGCAGCGTATCCTCAGGGGGGTCAGGTGGAAACACCATATATTTT. Translated: CASSVSSGGSGGNTIYF.

The V and J genes are TRBV28 and TRBJ1-4; D ambiguous. V gave up 3 bases and J gave up 4 bases, with 12 bases separating them. The CDR3 covers 15 residues. Germline CDR1 is MDHEN and CDR2 is SYDVKM. The CDR3 DNA sequence: TGTGCCAGCAGTTTTCCCTGGGCAAATAATGAAAAACTGTTTTTT. It translates to CASSFPWANNEKLFF.

This sequence joins TRBV30 and TRBJ2-3; maybe TRBD2 (6 bases). Between the trimmed V and J ends, which lost 4 bases and 7 bases, there was a span of 18 bases. In germline, CDR1 is GTSNPN, CDR2 SVGIG (reference sequence). The CDR3 is 14 amino acids. The CDR3 DNA sequence: TGTGCCTGGATTCGGGACTCAATATTTAATACGCAGTATTTT. It codes for CAWIRDSIFNTQYF.

The CDR3 region is CASRKGDRVPNTEAFF. The CDR3 coding sequence is TGTGCCAGTAGGAAAGGTGACAGGGTGCCGAACACTGAAGCTTTCTTT. This chain links TRBV19 with TRBJ1-1; 7 bases map to TRBD1. With V trimmed by 6 bases and J by 1 base, 11 bases remained unmatched. CDR3 length: 16 amino acids. Germline CDR1 LNHDA, CDR2 SQIVND (reference sequence).

The chain has TRBV18 and TRBJ1-5; 7 positions match TRBD1. This CDR3 is 16 amino acids long. After removal of 3 bases from V and 0 bases from J, the junction contained 5 bases not matched to a gene. The germline V gene encodes CDR1 KGHSH and CDR2 LQKENI. The CDR3 sequence is CASSPSGTDSNQPQHF. DNA for the CDR3: TGTGCCAGCTCACCCTCGGGGACAGATAGCAATCAGCCCCAGCATTTT.

The chain uses TRBV29-1 and TRBJ2-5; D possibly corresponds to TRBD1 (5 bases). The germline CDR1 and CDR2 sequences are SQVTM and ANQGSEA. The V gene lost 4 bases and the J gene lost 5 bases, with 14 bases spanning the gap. The CDR3 is 13 amino acids. CDR3 bases: TGCAGCGTTGTAGCAGGGATGGGGGAGACCCAGTACTTC. As protein: CSVVAGMGETQYF.

This sequence joins TRBV7-3 and TRBJ2-3; tentative D call: TRBD2 (6 bases). V was shortened by 5 bases and J by 2 bases, with 14 bases between the two germline ends. Germline V gene sequence: CDR1 SGHTA, CDR2 FQGTGA. There are 15 residues in the CDR3. CDR3 DNA sequence: TGTGCCAGCAGCCGCTCACCGGGACTCACAGATACGCAGTATTTT. Protein sequence: CASSRSPGLTDTQYF.

The chain has TRBV2 and TRBJ2-7; possible D gene TRBD2, 6 bases. Germline loops: CDR1 SNHLY, CDR2 FYNNEI. The CDR3 is 12 amino acids. Trimming took off 8 bases at V and 0 bases at J, with 8 bases between the two ends. The CDR3 region is CASLDYSYEQYF. The CDR3 nucleotides are TGTGCCAGCCTGGACTACTCCTACGAGCAGTACTTC. Full variable domain (rest looked up from reference TRBV2 and TRBJ2-7): EPEVTQTPSHQVTQMGQEVILRCVPISNHLYFYWYRQILGQKVEFLVSFYNNEISEKSEIFDDQFSVERPDGSNFTLKIRSTKLEDSAMYFCASLDYSYEQYFGPGTRLTVT.

The rearrangement joins TRBV4-2 to TRBJ2-1, with a tentative D call TRBD1 (6 bases). This CDR3 region has 15 residues. V lost 1 base, J lost 2 bases, and 9 bases lay in between. CDR1 and CDR2 (germline): LGHNA, YNFKEQ. In DNA form, the CDR3 reads TGTGCCAGCAGCCAAGTGGGACAAGCCTACAATGAGCAGTTCTTC. It specifies CASSQVGQAYNEQFF.

The rearrangement joins TRBV5-1 to TRBJ1-3, with D possibly being TRBD1 (6 bases). The CDR3 covers 14 residues. The V end lost 2 bases, the J end lost 3 bases, and 9 bases lay between the germline ends. Germline V gene lookup returns CDR1 SGHRS and CDR2 YFSETQ. CDR3 residues: CASSFTGFGNTIYF. In nucleotides, the CDR3 is TGCGCCAGCAGCTTTACAGGGTTTGGAAACACCATATATTTT.